This TCR beta chain emerged from a study of cytomegalovirus exposure and HLA in healthy donors (dated by TCRdb to about 2017). For the wider study: A later analysis indicated that the 95 to 150 validation repertoires were generated on the platform also employed for the roughly 650 repertoires of the first cohort. The study aimed to test whether cataloging public T cell receptors could reveal signatures of past pathogen exposure. Along with the approximately 650-subject first cohort, a separate validation cohort of around 120 different subjects was used. The study combined high-throughput TCR immunosequencing, statistical association of individual TCRs with disease status, and machine learning to predict cytomegalovirus infection status.

Separate from the approximately 670-subject first cohort, the validation cohort of more than 90 subjects was the group to which the donors belonged. For this clone: What this receptor recognizes is not known. The sample holds no much larger clone one base away, and base qualities are not on file.

General conclusions and limits of the study: A few of the identified cytomegalovirus-associated TCR beta chains were confirmed in vitro to be specific for cytomegalovirus antigens. A later analysis had no HLA typing for the validation cohort, so co-occurrence there was scored across all 110 or so repertoires. The authors suggested that the approach could potentially be generalized to other disease states and immunological phenotypes. The classifier was reported to diagnose cytomegalovirus status with high specificity and sensitivity in both the original and validation cohorts. Across donors, most TCR sequences were observed very rarely, whereas some public TCRs were present in many individuals. Of the cluster scores, approximately 94% were above 0 in a later analysis, which found that TCRs clustered in the first cohort also tended to co-occur in the 120 or so validation repertoires. A total of 150 to 200 TCR beta chains were listed by the study as associated with cytomegalovirus.

Libraries were prepared through the immunoSEQ multiplex PCR assay. Concerning the study's data processing: A statistical classification framework was built to diagnose cytomegalovirus status from the catalog of TCR beta chain sequences. Here the immuneACCESS table is served through TCRdb, limited to in-frame sequences with V and J called. Missing clones are a known gap in these copies; in checked studies unresolved V genes cover under half, and the rest lacks a known reason. From that table come the V and J calls and clone size; the DNA was used to work out D and trimming. This sample comprises around 99,000 clones, roughly 90% of them detected only once. The ten largest clones capture roughly 2.2% of the sample. This TCR was recovered from a woman aged 18-35 years in good health and CMV-seronegative. Sequences were obtained from PBMCs.

The DNA reads TGTGCCAGCAGTCACGTTGGACAGGGAAGCAATCAGCCCCAGCATTTT. This translates into CASSHVGQGSNQPQHF. The rearranged segments are TRBV6-6 and TRBJ1-5; TRBD1 aligns with 8 central bases. There are 16 amino acids in the CDR3, from cysteine to phenylalanine inclusive. Only the CDR3 part of the read is kept: 48 bases, read in frame from the first base. Taken from the germline V gene (reference sequence), the CDR1 and CDR2 loops are MNHNY and SVGAGI. The V end gives up 5 bases and the J end 1 base, leaving 7 bases in the junction not matched to a gene.